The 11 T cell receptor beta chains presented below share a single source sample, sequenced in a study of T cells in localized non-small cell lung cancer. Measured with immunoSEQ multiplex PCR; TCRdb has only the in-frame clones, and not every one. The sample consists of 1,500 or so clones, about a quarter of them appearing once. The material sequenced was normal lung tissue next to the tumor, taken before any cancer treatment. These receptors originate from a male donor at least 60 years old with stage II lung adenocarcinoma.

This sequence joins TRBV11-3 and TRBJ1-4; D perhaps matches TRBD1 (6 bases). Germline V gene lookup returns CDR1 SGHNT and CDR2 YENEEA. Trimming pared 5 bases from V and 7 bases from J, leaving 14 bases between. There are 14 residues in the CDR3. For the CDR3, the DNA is TGTGCCAGCAGCCGAGGGGGTGTTGCTGAAAAACTGTTTTTT. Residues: CASSRGGVAEKLFF.

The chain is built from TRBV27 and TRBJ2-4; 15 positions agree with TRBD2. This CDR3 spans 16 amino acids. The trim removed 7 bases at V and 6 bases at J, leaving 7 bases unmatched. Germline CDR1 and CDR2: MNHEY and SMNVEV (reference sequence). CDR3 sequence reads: CASTWTSGRVGNIQYF. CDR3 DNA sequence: TGTGCCAGCACTTGGACTAGCGGGAGGGTGGGAAACATTCAGTACTTC.

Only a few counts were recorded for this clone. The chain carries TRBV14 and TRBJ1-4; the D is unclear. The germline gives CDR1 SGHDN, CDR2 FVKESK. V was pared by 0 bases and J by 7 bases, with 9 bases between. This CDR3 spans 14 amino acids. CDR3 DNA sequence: TGTGCCAGCAGCCAAGACAAGGTTTTTGAAAAACTGTTTTTT. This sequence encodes CASSQDKVFEKLFF.

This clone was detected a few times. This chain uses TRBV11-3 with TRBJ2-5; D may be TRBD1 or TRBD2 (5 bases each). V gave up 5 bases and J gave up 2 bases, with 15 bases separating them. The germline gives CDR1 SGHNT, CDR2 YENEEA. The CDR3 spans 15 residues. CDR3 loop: CASSTHRGPQETQYF. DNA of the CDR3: TGTGCCAGCAGCACTCACCGGGGCCCTCAAGAGACCCAGTACTTC.

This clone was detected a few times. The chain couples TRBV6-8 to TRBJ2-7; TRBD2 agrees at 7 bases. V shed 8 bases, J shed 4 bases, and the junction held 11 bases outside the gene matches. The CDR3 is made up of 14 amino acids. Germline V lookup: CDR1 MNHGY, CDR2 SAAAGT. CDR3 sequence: CASEDAPSGYEQYF. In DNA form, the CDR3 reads TGTGCCAGCGAAGACGCGCCTAGCGGATACGAGCAGTACTTC.

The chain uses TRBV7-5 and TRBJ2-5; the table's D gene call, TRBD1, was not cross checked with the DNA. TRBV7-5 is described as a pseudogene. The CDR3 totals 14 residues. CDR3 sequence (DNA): TGTGCCAGCAGCAGAAGTGGGGCCCCAGAGACCCAGTACTTC. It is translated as CASSRSGAPETQYF.

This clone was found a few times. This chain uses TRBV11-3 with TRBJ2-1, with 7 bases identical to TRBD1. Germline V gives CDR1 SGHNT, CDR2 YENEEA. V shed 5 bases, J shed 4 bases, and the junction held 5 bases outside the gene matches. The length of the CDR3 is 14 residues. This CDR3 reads CASSTGQTYNEQFF. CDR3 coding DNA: TGTGCCAGCAGCACGGGACAGACTTACAATGAGCAGTTCTTC. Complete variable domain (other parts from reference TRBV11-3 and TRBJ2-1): EAGVVQSPRYKIIEKKQPVAFWCNPISGHNTLYWYLQNLGQGPELLIRYENEEAVDDSQLPKDRFSAERLKGVDSTLKIQPAELGDSAVYLCASSTGQTYNEQFFGPGTRLTVL.

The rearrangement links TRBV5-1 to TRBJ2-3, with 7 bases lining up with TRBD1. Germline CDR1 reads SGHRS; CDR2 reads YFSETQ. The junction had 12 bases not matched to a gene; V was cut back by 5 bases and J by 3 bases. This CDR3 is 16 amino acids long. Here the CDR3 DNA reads TGCGCCAGCAGAGCCCTACAGGGGAGTTTAACAGATACGCAGTATTTT. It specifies CASRALQGSLTDTQYF.

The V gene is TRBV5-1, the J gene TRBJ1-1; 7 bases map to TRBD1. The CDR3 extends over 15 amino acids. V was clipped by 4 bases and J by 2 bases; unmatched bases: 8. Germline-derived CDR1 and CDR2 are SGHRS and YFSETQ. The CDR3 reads CASSPQTGTNTEAFF. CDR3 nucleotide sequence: TGCGCCAGCAGCCCCCAGACAGGGACCAACACTGAAGCTTTCTTT.

The CDR3: CASSWWAGIEETQYF. The CDR3 nucleotides are TGCGCCAGCAGCTGGTGGGCGGGGATAGAAGAGACCCAGTACTTC. This chain links TRBV5-1 with TRBJ2-5; weak D call: TRBD2 (6 bases). Germline CDR1 is SGHRS and CDR2 is YFSETQ. The CDR3 contains 15 residues. The V end was cut by 3 bases, the J end by 3 bases, with 15 bases between. Based on the CDR3 plus reference TRBV5-1 and TRBJ2-5, the full variable domain is KAGVTQTPRYLIKTRGQQVTLSCSPISGHRSVSWYQQTPGQGLQFLFEYFSETQRNKGNFPGRFSGRQFSNSRSEMNVSTLELGDSALYLCASSWWAGIEETQYFGPGTRLLVL.

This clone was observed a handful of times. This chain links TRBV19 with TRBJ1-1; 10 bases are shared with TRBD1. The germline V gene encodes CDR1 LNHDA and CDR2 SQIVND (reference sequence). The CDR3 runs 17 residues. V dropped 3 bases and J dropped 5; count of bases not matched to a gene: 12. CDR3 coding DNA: TGTGCCAGTAGTATTTTATTCGACAGGGGGCGAGGTACTGAAGCTTTCTTT. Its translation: CASSILFDRGRGTEAFF. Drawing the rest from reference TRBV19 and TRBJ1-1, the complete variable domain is DGGITQSPKYLFRKEGQNVTLSCEQNLNHDAMYWYRQDPGQGLRLIYYSQIVNDFQKGDIAEGYSVSREKKESFPLTVTSAQKNPTAFYLCASSILFDRGRGTEAFFGQGTRLTVV.